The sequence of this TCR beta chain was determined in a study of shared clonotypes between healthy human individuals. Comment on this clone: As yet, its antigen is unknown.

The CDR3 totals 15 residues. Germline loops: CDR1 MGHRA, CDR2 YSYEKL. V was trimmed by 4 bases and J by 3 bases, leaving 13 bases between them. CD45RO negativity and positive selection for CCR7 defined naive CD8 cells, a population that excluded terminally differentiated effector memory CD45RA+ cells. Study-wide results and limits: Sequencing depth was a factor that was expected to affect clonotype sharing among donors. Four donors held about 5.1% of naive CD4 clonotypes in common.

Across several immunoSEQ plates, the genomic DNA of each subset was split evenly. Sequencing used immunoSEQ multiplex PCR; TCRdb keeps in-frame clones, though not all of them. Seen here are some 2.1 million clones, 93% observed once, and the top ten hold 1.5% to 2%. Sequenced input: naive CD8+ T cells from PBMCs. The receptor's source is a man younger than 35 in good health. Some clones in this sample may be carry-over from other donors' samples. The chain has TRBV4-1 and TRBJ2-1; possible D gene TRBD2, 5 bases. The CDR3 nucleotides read TGCGCCAGCAGCCCTCGAGAAAGCGGCTACAATGAGCAGTTCTTC. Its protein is CASSPRESGYNEQFF.